This entry concerns a single T cell receptor beta chain. This clonotype was counted a few times. Its antigen is still unknown. No much larger clonotype is one base removed from it; base qualities were not supplied. Library generation was performed with RACE. Sequencer: NextSeq 500. Library preparation attached unique molecular identifiers to individual cDNA molecules for quantitative, reproducible TCR counting. For every blood RNA sample, sequencing covered both the TCR alpha and TCR beta chains. The paper's data handling went like this. Samples had a median of about 96,000 TCRs, with a range from roughly 23,224 to 700,000. V, J and CDR3 annotation of the TCR reads was performed with the Decombinator software suite. Every sample was subsampled to the same number of TCRs (28,000) for the PS versus PT1 abundance plots. TCRs were defined as expanded if absent before sensitization and observed at least eight times at the 2-week time point. TCRdb applied fastp at Q25 and MiXCR to the public reads, then kept only in-frame beta chains. Entries that share a CDR3 protein sequence are merged under the most common genes and DNA. The authors' filters were not applied to this entry. This sample has approximately 180,000 distinct CDR3 sequences in its table, and around 30% of those were observed once. The top ten hold roughly 3% of the sample.

According to the germline V gene, CDR1 reads LGHNA and CDR2 reads YSLEER. V is cut back by 0 bases and J by 5 bases, with 3 bases in the junction unmatched. The CDR3 goes from the cysteine to the phenylalanine over 15 residues. The DNA shown is the 45-base CDR3, in frame from base 1. The data belong to a study of human T cells and chemical hapten exposure (dated by TCRdb to the early 2020s). For the study in its entirety: For sensitization, 2% DPC in acetone was applied to a 2 cm by 2 cm area of upper inner arm skin. In alopecia patients, the study followed how the peripheral blood TCR repertoire changed in vivo over primary and secondary sensitization to diphenylcyclopropenone (DPC), a hapten. Patch testing was done on the upper back using Finn chambers containing 0.01% DPC, and results were scored after 6 days according to International Contact Dermatitis Research Group standards. Blood samples were taken from patients before sensitization (week 0) and then at 2, 6 and about 24 weeks after DPC sensitization. Throughout the study period of 20 to 30 weeks, patients also received therapeutic DPC doses to the scalp every week. Approximately 30 alopecia patients provided blood for TCR sequencing at one to four time points (pre-sensitization, 2, 6 and 24 weeks). The libraries were sequenced as a pool, and the TCR yield per sample differed mostly because of small variations in library volumes within the pool. Alopecia areata with under or over 50% scalp involvement, alopecia totalis and alopecia universalis were represented in the patient cohort, which was mostly female. Beyond this particular receptor, the publication reports: Compared with pre-sensitization or healthy control sets, expanded TCRs formed significantly more large CDR3 similarity clusters, which is consistent with antigen-driven responses. DPC sensitization did not change how many TCRs were above 1 in 1000 frequency, and no evidence was found of alterations in global repertoire structure. After repeated subsampling, changes were observed in the strength of the expansion versus patch-test correlation and in the threshold at which the correlation became significant. The number of PT1 expanded TCRs positively correlated with patch test score, significant at thresholds 8, 16 and 32 but not 4. Alopecia, a presumed autoimmune disease, was present in all patients, so the immune response of the patients might differ from that of healthy individuals.

The sample's time point, from its label and the paper: pre-sensitization, week 0. The treatment or condition label, read with the paper, signifies: therapeutic diphenylcyclopropenone sensitization with weekly scalp DPC. Blood at each patch-test visit was drawn before the patch test was applied. Patients were considered eligible if aged 18 to 70, diagnosed with alopecia and deemed suitable for DPC therapy, and patients were excluded if pregnant. Total RNA was extracted from unfractionated whole blood that had been collected in Tempus Blood RNA tubes. This clonotype originated in a woman between 25 and 40 years old with alopecia areata. Some clones in this sample may be carry-over from other donors' samples. The V and J segments used are TRBV4-3 and TRBJ1-4; 7 central nucleotides agree with TRBD1. The starting material was whole blood, obtained in connection with sensitization to the hapten diphenylcyclopropenone (DPC). The sequenced DNA is TGCGCCAGCAGCCAAGAAGACAGGGAGAATGAAAAACTGTTTTTT. This yields the protein CASSQEDRENEKLFF.